The 15 T cell receptor beta chains below were found in one sample sequenced in a study of shared clonotypes between healthy human individuals. Profiled with immunoSEQ multiplex PCR; TCRdb holds only in-frame clones, not every one. Of approximately 740,000 clones in the sample, approximately 74% were seen once. The sample consisted of memory CD4+ T cells sorted from blood. Documented subset: CD45RA-negative fraction. These receptors all come from a woman in her twenties or thirties in good health.

This chain uses TRBV5-1 with TRBJ2-1, with TRBD1 as a possible D gene (6 bases). The CDR3 is 15 residues long. The V and J ends lost 0 bases and 3 bases respectively, with 10 bases between them. Germline loops: CDR1 SGHRS, CDR2 YFSETQ. CDR3 DNA sequence: TGCGCCAGCAGCTTGGGGCTAGGGGGCTACAATGAGCAGTTCTTC. Its protein is CASSLGLGGYNEQFF.

This clone showed up just a few times. The CDR3 here is CASSPPVRTDTQYF. The CDR3 DNA reads TGTGCCAGCAGTCCCCCCGTTCGGACAGATACGCAGTATTTT. The chain is built from TRBV28 and TRBJ2-3; no clear D. Trimming took off 5 bases at V and 3 bases at J, with 12 bases between the two ends. CDR3 length: 14 amino acids. The germline V gene encodes CDR1 MDHEN and CDR2 SYDVKM.

The rearrangement joins TRBV10-3 to TRBJ1-5; D gene unclear. Germline assignment: CDR1 ENHRY and CDR2 SYGVKD. Trimming left V 0 bases short and J 6 bases short, with 6 bases between. CDR3 length: 13 residues. CDR3 region: CAISESMIQPQHF. CDR3 in DNA: TGTGCCATCAGTGAGTCGATGATTCAGCCCCAGCATTTT.

The chain links TRBV19 to TRBJ1-5, with D possibly TRBD1 on 6 matching bases. Per the germline V gene, CDR1 is LNHDA and CDR2 is SQIVND (reference sequence). This CDR3 spans 12 amino acids. V was clipped by 10 bases and J by 7 bases, with 14 bases between them. CDR3 DNA: TGTGCCACCCAACAGGGTGTACAGCCCCAGCATTTT. It encodes CATQQGVQPQHF.

The V call is TRBV28, the J call TRBJ2-3; D remains unclear. CDR3 length: 11 residues. V lost 6 bases and J lost 5, with 6 bases in between. From germline, CDR1 is MDHEN and CDR2 SYDVKM. This chain's CDR3 is CASRLGDTQYF. In DNA, the CDR3 is TGTGCCAGCAGGCTGGGAGATACGCAGTATTTT. The complete variable domain, with remaining parts taken from reference TRBV28 and TRBJ2-3, reads DVKVTQSSRYLVKRTGEKVFLECVQDMDHENMFWYRQDPGLGLRLIYFSYDVKMKEKGDIPEGYSVSREKKERFSLILESASTNQTSMYLCASRLGDTQYFGPGTRLTVL.

The V and J genes are TRBV19 and TRBJ2-3; 11 bases align to TRBD2. The germline V gene encodes CDR1 LNHDA and CDR2 SQIVND (reference sequence). V shed 6 bases and J 2 bases; nucleotides not matched to a gene: 4. The CDR3 has 15 amino acids. The CDR3: CASRPTSGITDTQYF. The DNA for the CDR3 is TGTGCCAGTAGGCCGACTAGCGGGATCACAGATACGCAGTATTTT.

CDR3 sequence reads: CASRRSGTLQETQYF. The CDR3 DNA reads as TGTGCCAGCAGGAGATCCGGGACACTTCAAGAGACCCAGTACTTC. The chain employs TRBV6-5 and TRBJ2-5, with D perhaps matching TRBD1 (6 bases). CDR1 is MNHEY and CDR2 is SVGAGI in the germline V gene. The CDR3 has 15 residues. V lost 6 bases and J lost 2, with 16 bases in between.

This clone came up a few times. The gene calls are TRBV19 and TRBJ2-3; 10 bases align to TRBD2. The ends lost 6 bases at V and 1 base at J; junction bases unmatched: 7. The germline V gene encodes CDR1 LNHDA and CDR2 SQIVND (reference sequence). The CDR3 extends over 16 amino acids. DNA for the CDR3: TGTGCCAGTAGCGATCCGGGGACTAGCGGCACAGATACGCAGTATTTT. Translated, it gives CASSDPGTSGTDTQYF.

Remarks on this clone: This may be a read error: a much more frequent sequence differs by one nucleotide. The gene calls are TRBV7-6 and TRBJ2-5; D assignment may be TRBD1 or TRBD2 (5 bases each). The V end lost 5 bases, the J end lost 7 bases, and 8 bases lay between the germline ends. Germline assignment: CDR1 SGHVS and CDR2 FNYEAQ. The CDR3 consists of 11 residues. In DNA, the CDR3 is TGTGCCAGCAGCCCCGGGGCGACCCAGTACTTC. This translates into CASSPGATQYF.

This chain links TRBV5-1 with TRBJ2-1; TRBD2 is a possible D gene (6 bases). The V end was cut by 4 bases, the J end by 3 bases, with 14 bases between. Germline values: CDR1 SGHRS, CDR2 YFSETQ. The CDR3 totals 15 residues. CDR3 in DNA: TGCGCCAGCAGCCAGACTAGAGGTCTCTACAATGAGCAGTTCTTC. As protein: CASSQTRGLYNEQFF. The entire variable domain, with the rest obtained from reference TRBV5-1 and TRBJ2-1, is as follows: KAGVTQTPRYLIKTRGQQVTLSCSPISGHRSVSWYQQTPGQGLQFLFEYFSETQRNKGNFPGRFSGRQFSNSRSEMNVSTLELGDSALYLCASSQTRGLYNEQFFGPGTRLTVL.

J is TRBJ2-5 and V is TRBV19; D is perhaps TRBD2 (6 bases). The DNA end is a closer match to TRBJ2-7, so the J assignment may be wrong. CDR3 length: 15 amino acids. Germline loops: CDR1 LNHDA, CDR2 SQIVND (reference sequence). CDR3: CASSIGLGGWSEQYF. The CDR3 region has the DNA TGTGCCAGTAGTATAGGTTTGGGAGGATGGAGCGAGCAGTACTTC.

V is TRBV28 and J is TRBJ1-5; no definite D call. Germline lookup yields CDR1 MDHEN and CDR2 SYDVKM. Trimming cost V 2 bases and J 0 bases, with 8 bases left between them. The CDR3 is 15 amino acids. CDR3 protein: CASSLHGYSNQPQHF. In DNA, the CDR3 is TGTGCCAGCAGTTTACACGGTTATAGCAATCAGCCCCAGCATTTT.

The CDR3 region has the DNA TGCGCCAGCAGCAAGACGGGAGACTACGAGCAGTACTTC. Protein product: CASSKTGDYEQYF. The chain carries TRBV5-1 and TRBJ2-7; D possibly corresponds to TRBD2 (6 bases). V gave up 4 bases and J gave up 3 bases, with 11 bases separating them. This CDR3 is built from 13 residues. Germline V gene lookup returns CDR1 SGHRS and CDR2 YFSETQ.

The V gene is TRBV19, the J gene TRBJ2-1, with 9 bases lining up with TRBD2. The length of the CDR3 is 14 residues. V gave up 5 bases and J gave up 6 bases; unmatched junction bases: 5. CDR1 is LNHDA and CDR2 is SQIVND in the germline V gene (reference sequence). The CDR3 region has the DNA TGTGCCAGTAGTGCGGGAGGGCGGCTCAATGAGCAGTTCTTC. Translation: CASSAGGRLNEQFF.

V usage is TRBV28 and J usage is TRBJ2-1; 9 bases are a match to TRBD2. Germline CDR1 and CDR2: MDHEN and SYDVKM. Germline trimming cut 5 bases from V and 2 bases from J; bases unmatched to any gene: 7. CDR3 length: 16 residues. CDR3 in amino acids: CASSPALAGAYNEQFF. CDR3 in DNA: TGTGCCAGCAGTCCAGCGTTAGCGGGAGCCTACAATGAGCAGTTCTTC.